These T cell receptor beta chains were read from a single sample in a study of blood T cell repertoires in COVID-19. TCRdb's copy holds only in-frame clones and misses some; the assay was immunoSEQ multiplex PCR. The table includes about 380,000 clones, 85% to 90% detected once. Material for sequencing was PBMCs or T cells enriched from blood (not recorded which). These TCRs come from a woman under 30 who had recovered from COVID-19. Both conserved end residues are part of each CDR3. The D gene is left open where the match is weak. Some rows mark clone size as missing; the rest say once, few, many or name a class of expanded clone.

clone size,D gene,V gene,J gene,CDR3 DNA,CDR3 protein
NA,TRBD1,TRBV5-1,TRBJ2-7,TGCGCCAGCAGTATTCAGGGGGTCAACGAGCAGTACTTC,CASSIQGVNEQYF
NA,TRBD1,TRBV13,TRBJ1-2,TGTGCCAGCAGCTTGGGGACAGGGATCTATGGCTACACCTTC,CASSLGTGIYGYTF
NA,TRBD2,TRBV4-1,TRBJ2-7,TGCGCCAGCAGCCAAGTGCCTACTAGCGGGACCACCTACGAGCAGTACTTC,CASSQVPTSGTTYEQYF
NA,TRBD2,TRBV6-5,TRBJ2-1,TGTGCCAGCAGTTATTTTAGCGGGGGGGCCTACAATGAGCAGTTCTTC,CASSYFSGGAYNEQFF
NA,NA,TRBV5-8,TRBJ1-2,TGTGCCAGCAGCTTGTACAGTAATTTTGGCTACACCTTC,CASSLYSNFGYTF
few,TRBD1,TRBV5-1,TRBJ2-7,TGCGCCAGCAGCTCCGGGACAGGGACCTACGAGCAGTACTTC,CASSSGTGTYEQYF
NA,TRBD1,TRBV7-6,TRBJ2-3,TGTGCCACTAGACCCGGGACAGGGGGCCGAGATACGCAGTATTTT,CATRPGTGGRDTQYF
NA,NA,TRBV5-1,TRBJ1-2,TGCGCCAGCAGCTCATCGGGACATCTCTATGGCTACACCTTC,CASSSSGHLYGYTF
NA,NA,TRBV28,TRBJ1-2,TGTGCCAGCACACTTCAGGGAGGTTATGGCTACACCTTC,CASTLQGGYGYTF
NA,NA,TRBV6-5,TRBJ1-3,TGTGCCAGCAGTTACTCGCCAGGCTTCTCTGGAAACACCATATATTTT,CASSYSPGFSGNTIYF
NA,NA,TRBV7-2,TRBJ1-2,TGTGCCAGCAGCTTAGAGCTGAACTATGGCTACACCTTC,CASSLELNYGYTF
NA,NA,TRBV7-2,TRBJ1-1,TGTGCCAGCAGCCCATCCCACAGCACCTCCGATCACACTGAAGCTTTCTTT,CASSPSHSTSDHTEAFF
NA,NA,TRBV6-5,TRBJ2-5,TGTGCCAGCAGTTACTCGGGCAGGCGAACCTTGGAGACCCAGTACTTC,CASSYSGRRTLETQYF
NA,TRBD1,TRBV7-8,TRBJ1-5,TGTGCCAGCAGCTTGACAGGGTTCCCCCAGCCTTACAATCAGCCCCAGCATTTT,CASSLTGFPQPYNQPQHF
NA,TRBD1,TRBV18,TRBJ1-6,TGTGCCAGCTCATTGGGACAGCCAGATAATTCACCCCTCCACTTT,CASSLGQPDNSPLHF
NA,TRBD1,TRBV5-5,TRBJ1-2,TGTGCCAGCAGCTTCCGGGACAGGGTTTTAACCTTC,CASSFRDRVLTF
NA,NA,TRBV5-1,TRBJ1-2,TGCGCCAGCACCACGGAAGGGGGAATGGACGGCTACACCTTC,CASTTEGGMDGYTF
NA,NA,TRBV14,TRBJ1-2,TGTGCCAGCAGCCAAGTACAGAACTATGGCTACACCTTC,CASSQVQNYGYTF
NA,TRBD1,TRBV10-3,TRBJ1-2,TGTGCCATATCCGGGACAGGGGATGGCTACACCTTC,CAISGTGDGYTF
NA,TRBD1,TRBV27,TRBJ1-2,TGTGCCAGCAGTTTACGGACAGGCGGATTCTATGGCTACACCTTC,CASSLRTGGFYGYTF
NA,NA,TRBV20-1,TRBJ1-1,TGCAGTGCTACAAACCGGGTCGAAGCTTTCTTT,CSATNRVEAFF
NA,TRBD1,TRBV3-1/TRBV3-2,TRBJ1-1,TGTGCCAGCAGCCAAGATATGGACAGGCTGAACACTGAAGCTTTCTTT,CASSQDMDRLNTEAFF
NA,TRBD1,TRBV27,TRBJ1-2,TGTGCCAGCAGTCCCGGGACAGTAGATGGCTACACCTTC,CASSPGTVDGYTF
NA,NA,TRBV30,TRBJ1-1,TGTGCCTGGAGCCTTGTCGGGAACACTGAAGCTTTCTTT,CAWSLVGNTEAFF
NA,NA,TRBV10-1,TRBJ2-1,TGCGCCAGCAGTGAGGACAGAGATTACAATGAGCAGTTCTTC,CASSEDRDYNEQFF
NA,TRBD1,TRBV7-6,TRBJ2-7,TGTGCCAGCAGCTTAGTAGGGGGCCGAACCTACGAGCAGTACTTC,CASSLVGGRTYEQYF
few,NA,TRBV2,TRBJ2-1,TGTGCCAGCGGTACGGACTCTAATGAGCAGTTCTTC,CASGTDSNEQFF
NA,NA,TRBV9,TRBJ1-2,TGTGCCAGCAAACGGTCTACCTATGGCTACACCTTC,CASKRSTYGYTF
NA,NA,TRBV19,TRBJ2-3,TGTGCCAGTAGTATCCGGATCAGGGGTGCTAGCACAGATACGCAGTATTTT,CASSIRIRGASTDTQYF
NA,NA,TRBV7-9,TRBJ1-3,TGTGCCAGCTGGGGCCCAGGGCAAGAAGGTGGAAACACCATATATTTT,CASWGPGQEGGNTIYF
NA,TRBD1,TRBV6-5,TRBJ2-5,TGTGCCAGCAGTCGGGGACAGGGGCAAGAGACCCAGTACTTC,CASSRGQGQETQYF
NA,TRBD1,TRBV7-3,TRBJ1-1,TGTGCCAGCAGCCTGACAGGGGATACTGAAGCTTTCTTT,CASSLTGDTEAFF
few,NA,TRBV9,TRBJ1-1,TGTGCCAGCAGCAGACCGGAAGGAGTGAACACTGAAGCTTTCTTT,CASSRPEGVNTEAFF
NA,NA,TRBV2,TRBJ1-5,TGTGCCAGCAACCCCATGGCCGGGGAGAGGCCCCAGCATTTT,CASNPMAGERPQHF
few,NA,TRBV2,TRBJ2-3,TGTGCCAGCAGTGAAGAGAGACTCGGGGCGCAGTATTTT,CASSEERLGAQYF
once,NA,TRBV5-5,TRBJ1-5,TGTGCCAGCAGCTTGCAGGGGATCAGCAATCAGCCCCAGCATTTT,CASSLQGISNQPQHF
NA,TRBD1,TRBV28,TRBJ2-7,TGTGCCAGCAGTCCGGACAGGGAGCGCTCCTACGAGCAGTACTTC,CASSPDRERSYEQYF
NA,TRBD1,TRBV6-1,TRBJ1-4,TGTGCCAGCAGTGAAGGTTCAGGGGGCGGTGAAAAACTGTTTTTT,CASSEGSGGGEKLFF
NA,TRBD1,TRBV27,TRBJ1-1,TGTGCCAGCAGTCCTACTCCCGGGACAGCGAACACTGAAGCTTTCTTT,CASSPTPGTANTEAFF
NA,TRBD2,TRBV9,TRBJ2-5,TGTGCCAGCAGCCAAGCGGGGGGGCGGGAAGAGACCCAGTACTTC,CASSQAGGREETQYF
NA,TRBD2,TRBV27,TRBJ2-3,TGTGCCAGCAGGGTAGGGACTAGCGGGGGGAAGACAGATACGCAGTATTTT,CASRVGTSGGKTDTQYF
NA,TRBD2,TRBV5-4,TRBJ2-2,TGTGCCAGCAGCTTCGGGGGGGTAAACACCGGGGAGCTGTTTTTT,CASSFGGVNTGELFF
NA,TRBD1,TRBV4-3,TRBJ2-1,TGCGCCAGCAGCCAAGTTACGGGACAGGGGATGGGTAGTAACGATGAGCAGTTCTTC,CASSQVTGQGMGSNDEQFF
few,NA,TRBV19,TRBJ1-6,TGTGCCAGTAGTCGGGCAGGGGTGGGTTCACCCCTCCACTTT,CASSRAGVGSPLHF
NA,NA,TRBV2,TRBJ2-7,TGTGCCAGCAGTGAAACGGACTACACCTACGAGCAGTACTTC,CASSETDYTYEQYF
NA,TRBD1,TRBV7-9,TRBJ1-1,TGTGCCAGCAGCCCCAGTGGACAGGGGAACACTGAAGCTTTCTTT,CASSPSGQGNTEAFF